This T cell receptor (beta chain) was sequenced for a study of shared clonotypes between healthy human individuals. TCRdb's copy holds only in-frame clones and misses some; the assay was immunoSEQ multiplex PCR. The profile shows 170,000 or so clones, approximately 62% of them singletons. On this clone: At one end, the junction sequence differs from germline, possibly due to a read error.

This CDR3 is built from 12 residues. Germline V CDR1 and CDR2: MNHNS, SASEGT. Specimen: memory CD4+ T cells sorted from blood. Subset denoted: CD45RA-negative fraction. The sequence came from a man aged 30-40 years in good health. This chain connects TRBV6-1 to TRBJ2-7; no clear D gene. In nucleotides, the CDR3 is TGTGCCAGCAGTGAACGGAATCAGGAGCGTAACTTC. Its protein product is CASSERNQERNF.